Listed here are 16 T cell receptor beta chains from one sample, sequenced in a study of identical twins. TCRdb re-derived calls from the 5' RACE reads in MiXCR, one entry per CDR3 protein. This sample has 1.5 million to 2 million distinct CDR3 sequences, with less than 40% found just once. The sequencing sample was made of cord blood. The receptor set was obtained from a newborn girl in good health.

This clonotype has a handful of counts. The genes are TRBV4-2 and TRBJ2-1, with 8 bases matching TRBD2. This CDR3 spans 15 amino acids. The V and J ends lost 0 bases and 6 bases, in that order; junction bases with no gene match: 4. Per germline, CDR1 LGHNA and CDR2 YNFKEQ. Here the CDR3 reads CASSQDGSGGNEQFF. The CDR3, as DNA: TGTGCCAGCAGCCAAGATGGAAGCGGGGGCAATGAGCAGTTCTTC.

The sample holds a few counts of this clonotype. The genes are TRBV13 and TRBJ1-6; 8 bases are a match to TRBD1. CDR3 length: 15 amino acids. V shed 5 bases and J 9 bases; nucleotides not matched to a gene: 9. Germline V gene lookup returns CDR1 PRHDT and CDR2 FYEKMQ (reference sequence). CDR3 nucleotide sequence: TGTGCCAGCAGCCCTCGGGACAGGAGTGGTTCACCCCTCCACTTT. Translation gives CASSPRDRSGSPLHF.

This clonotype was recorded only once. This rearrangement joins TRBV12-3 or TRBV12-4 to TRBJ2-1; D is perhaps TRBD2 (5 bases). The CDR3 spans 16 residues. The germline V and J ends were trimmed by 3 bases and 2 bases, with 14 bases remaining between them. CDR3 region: CASSFGDYVTYNEQFF. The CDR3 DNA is TGTGCCAGCAGTTTTGGTGACTACGTGACCTACAATGAGCAGTTCTTC.

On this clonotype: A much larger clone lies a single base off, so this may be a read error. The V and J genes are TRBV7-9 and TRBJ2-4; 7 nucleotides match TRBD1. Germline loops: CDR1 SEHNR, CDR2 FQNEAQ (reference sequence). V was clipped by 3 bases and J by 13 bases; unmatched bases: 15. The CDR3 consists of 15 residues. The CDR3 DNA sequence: TGTGCCAGCAGCTTGGGACAGTTCTCCTACAATGAGCAGTACTTC. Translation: CASSLGQFSYNEQYF.

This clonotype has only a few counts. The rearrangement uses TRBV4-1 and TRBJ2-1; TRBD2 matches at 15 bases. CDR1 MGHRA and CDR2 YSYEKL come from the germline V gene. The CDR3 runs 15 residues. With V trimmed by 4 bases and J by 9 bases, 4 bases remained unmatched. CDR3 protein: CASSPGLAGGIEQFF. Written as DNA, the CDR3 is TGCGCCAGCAGCCCAGGACTAGCGGGAGGGATTGAGCAGTTCTTC.

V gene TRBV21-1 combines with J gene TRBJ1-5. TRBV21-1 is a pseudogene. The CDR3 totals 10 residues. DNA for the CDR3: TGTGCCAGCAGCAAAGTCCCCCAGCATTTT. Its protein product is CASSKVPQHF.

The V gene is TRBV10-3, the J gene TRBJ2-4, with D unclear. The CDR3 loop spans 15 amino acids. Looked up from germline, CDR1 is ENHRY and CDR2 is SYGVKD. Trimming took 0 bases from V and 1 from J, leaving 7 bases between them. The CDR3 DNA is TGTGCCATCAGTGAGTCCCCGGGTGCCAAAAACATTCAGTACTTC. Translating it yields CAISESPGAKNIQYF.

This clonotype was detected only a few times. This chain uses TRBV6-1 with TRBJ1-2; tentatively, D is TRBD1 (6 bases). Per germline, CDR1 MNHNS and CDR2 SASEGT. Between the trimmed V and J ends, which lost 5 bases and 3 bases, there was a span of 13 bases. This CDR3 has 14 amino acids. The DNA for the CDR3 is TGTGCCAGCAGTCCAACAGGGAGGCACTATGGCTACACCTTC. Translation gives CASSPTGRHYGYTF.

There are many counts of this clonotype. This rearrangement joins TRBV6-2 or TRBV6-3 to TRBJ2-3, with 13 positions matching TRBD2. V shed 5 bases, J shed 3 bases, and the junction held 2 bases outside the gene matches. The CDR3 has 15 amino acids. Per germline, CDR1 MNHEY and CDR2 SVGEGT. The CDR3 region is CASSRTSGRTDTQYF. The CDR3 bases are TGTGCCAGCAGTCGGACTAGCGGGAGAACAGATACGCAGTATTTT.

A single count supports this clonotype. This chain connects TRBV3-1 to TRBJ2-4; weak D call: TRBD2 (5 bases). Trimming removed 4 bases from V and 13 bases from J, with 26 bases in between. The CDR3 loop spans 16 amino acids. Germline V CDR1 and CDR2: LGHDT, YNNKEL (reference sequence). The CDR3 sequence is CASSPQLGFASNEQYF. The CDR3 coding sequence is TGTGCCAGCAGCCCCCAACTAGGATTTGCTTCCAATGAGCAGTACTTC.

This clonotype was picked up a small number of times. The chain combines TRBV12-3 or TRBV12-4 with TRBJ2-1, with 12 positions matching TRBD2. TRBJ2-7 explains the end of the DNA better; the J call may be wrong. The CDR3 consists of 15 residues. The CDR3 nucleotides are TGTGCCAGCACCCGACTAGCGGGGGTCTACAATGAGCAGTACTTC. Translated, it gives CASTRLAGVYNEQYF.

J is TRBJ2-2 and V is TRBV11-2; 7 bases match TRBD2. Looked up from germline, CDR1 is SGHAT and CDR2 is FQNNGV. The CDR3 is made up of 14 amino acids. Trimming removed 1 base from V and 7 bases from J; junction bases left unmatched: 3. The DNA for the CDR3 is TGTGCCAGCAGCTTAGCGGCGGGAGTCGGGGAGCTGTTTTTT. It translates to CASSLAAGVGELFF.

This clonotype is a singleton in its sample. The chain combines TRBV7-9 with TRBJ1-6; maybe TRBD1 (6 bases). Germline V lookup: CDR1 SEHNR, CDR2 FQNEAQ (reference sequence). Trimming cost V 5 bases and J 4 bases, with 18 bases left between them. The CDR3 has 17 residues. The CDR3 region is CASSRGIRGAYNSPLHF. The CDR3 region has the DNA TGTGCCAGCAGCAGGGGGATACGGGGAGCTTATAATTCACCCCTCCACTTT.

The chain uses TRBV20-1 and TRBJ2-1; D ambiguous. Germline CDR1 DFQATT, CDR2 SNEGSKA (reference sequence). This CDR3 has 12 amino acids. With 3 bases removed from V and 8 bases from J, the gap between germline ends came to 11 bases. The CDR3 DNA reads TGCAGTGCTAGCCGCGGTTGGGATGAGCAGTTCTTC. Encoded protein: CSASRGWDEQFF.

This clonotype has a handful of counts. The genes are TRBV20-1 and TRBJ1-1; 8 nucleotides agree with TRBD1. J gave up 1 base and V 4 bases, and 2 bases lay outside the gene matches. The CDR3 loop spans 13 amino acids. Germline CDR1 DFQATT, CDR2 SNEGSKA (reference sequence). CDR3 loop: CSAIGTGNTEAFF. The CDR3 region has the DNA TGCAGTGCTATCGGGACAGGGAACACTGAAGCTTTCTTT.

The CDR3 DNA reads TGTGCCAGCAGCGTAGCTACGGGGACCCAGTACTTC. This sequence encodes CASSVATGTQYF. This chain connects TRBV9 to TRBJ2-5; no clear D gene. The germline V gene encodes CDR1 SGDLS and CDR2 YYNGEE. Trimming removed 0 bases from V and 7 bases from J, with 7 bases in between. The CDR3 totals 12 residues.